This TCR beta chain is drawn from a study of control samples from healthy donors and cancer patients. This clone was recorded once. The CDR3 covers 13 residues. Germline V gene data show CDR1 as SQVTM and CDR2 as ANQGSEA. Trimming cost V 3 bases and J 2 bases; bases outside gene matches: 4. Generated by immunoSEQ multiplex PCR, the TCRdb table keeps only in-frame clones and is missing some. In the table there are more than 95,000 clones, around 89% of which are singletons. Specimen: PBMCs. This rearrangement joins TRBV29-1 to TRBJ2-7, with 7 bases lining up with TRBD1. The TCR sequence derives from a woman aged 50 to 60 with colorectal cancer. DNA of the CDR3: TGCAGCGTTGAGTTAGGGGGCACCTACGAGCAGTACTTC. Amino acid sequence: CSVELGGTYEQYF.